These 28 T cell receptor beta chains share one sample of origin, sequenced in a study of blood T cell repertoires in COVID-19. Clones were sequenced by immunoSEQ multiplex PCR, and TCRdb holds only the in-frame ones, with some missing. The profile shows under 200,000 clones, around 85% of them singletons. Input material: peripheral blood. These receptors originate from a man aged 55 to 70 who had recovered from COVID-19.

J is TRBJ2-2 and V is TRBV19; D is uncertain. CDR1 is LNHDA, CDR2 SQIVND, per germline (reference sequence). V gave up 4 bases and J gave up 7 bases, with 4 bases separating them. This CDR3 comprises 11 residues. The CDR3 sequence: CASSSIGELFF. CDR3 sequence (DNA): TGTGCCAGTAGTAGTATCGGGGAGCTGTTTTTT. The full variable domain, completed using reference TRBV19 and TRBJ2-2, is DGGITQSPKYLFRKEGQNVTLSCEQNLNHDAMYWYRQDPGQGLRLIYYSQIVNDFQKGDIAEGYSVSREKKESFPLTVTSAQKNPTAFYLCASSSIGELFFGEGSRLTVL.

This clone was seen a single time. The chain combines TRBV4-1 with TRBJ1-4, with TRBD1 matching over 8 bases. The germline V gene encodes CDR1 MGHRA and CDR2 YSYEKL. The CDR3 is 16 amino acids. J was trimmed by 4 bases and V by 4 bases; bases with no gene match: 8. The CDR3: CASSPGTGSFNEKLFF. CDR3 nucleotides: TGCGCCAGCAGCCCCGGGACAGGATCGTTTAATGAAAAACTGTTTTTT.

A note on this clone: One end of the junction is discordant with germline, which a read error may explain. The same CDR3 also results from other DNA sequences found in this sample. This chain joins TRBV18 and TRBJ1-2; D unclear. Germline assignment: CDR1 KGHSH and CDR2 LQKENI. CDR3 length: 18 residues. The CDR3 spells CASSPQVLQEGKNYGYTF. CDR3 DNA: TGTGCTAGCTCACCCCAAGTCCTCCAAGAGGGCAAAAACTATGGCTACACCTTC.

On this clone itself: This same CDR3 is encoded by further DNA sequences in the sample. V and J are TRBV5-5 and TRBJ1-3, with 7 bases lining up with TRBD1. CDR1 and CDR2 from the germline V gene are SGHKS and YYEKEE (reference sequence). The CDR3 is 14 amino acids. V shed 4 bases, J shed 3 bases, and the junction held 4 bases outside the gene matches. As DNA, the CDR3 is TGTGCCAGCAGCAGGGGGGACAGTGGAAACACCATATATTTT. Translated: CASSRGDSGNTIYF.

The rearrangement joins TRBV18 to TRBJ1-3; the D is unclear. Germline assignment: CDR1 KGHSH and CDR2 LQKENI. Trimming removed 3 bases from V and 4 bases from J, with 16 bases in between. The length of the CDR3 is 16 residues. The CDR3 sequence: CASSPSSRGRGNTIYF. DNA of the CDR3: TGTGCCAGCTCACCCTCTAGCCGGGGAAGAGGAAACACCATATATTTT.

This chain uses TRBV6-5 with TRBJ1-5; no clear D. Germline lookup yields CDR1 MNHEY and CDR2 SVGAGI. The CDR3 consists of 15 residues. Between the trimmed V and J ends, which lost 10 bases and 5 bases, there was a span of 21 bases. CDR3 sequence reads: CAIEEGQAAYQPQHF. The CDR3 DNA reads as TGTGCCATCGAGGAGGGTCAGGCAGCCTATCAGCCCCAGCATTTT.

The chain has TRBV3-1 (or the pseudogene TRBV3-2) and TRBJ2-1, with 7 bases fitting TRBD2. The CDR3 length is 14 residues. Trimming at V came to 4 bases and at J to 11 bases, leaving 11 bases not matched to a gene. Per germline, CDR1 LGHDT and CDR2 YNNKEL (reference sequence). CDR3 sequence reads: CASSLRSAGEKQFF. In DNA form, the CDR3 reads TGTGCCAGCAGCCTAAGAAGCGCGGGGGAAAAGCAGTTCTTC.

The rearrangement uses TRBV11-3 and TRBJ1-3, with a tentative D call TRBD1 (6 bases). CDR1 and CDR2 (germline): SGHNT, YENEEA. CDR3 length: 14 residues. Deletions cut 4 bases from V and 5 bases from J, with 12 bases between. The chain's CDR3 is CASSCTGPRNTIYF. The CDR3 DNA sequence: TGTGCCAGCAGCTGCACAGGGCCACGAAACACCATATATTTT.

The chain has TRBV7-8 and TRBJ2-7; 7 bases agree with TRBD2. CDR3 length equals 15 residues. The V gene's germline CDR1 is SGHVS and CDR2 FQNEAQ. Germline trimming cut 1 base from V and 0 bases from J; bases unmatched to any gene: 3. The CDR3 sequence: CASSLVGGGSYEQYF. CDR3 bases: TGTGCCAGCAGCTTAGTTGGGGGGGGCTCCTACGAGCAGTACTTC.

The chain has TRBV24-1 and TRBJ1-5; D is perhaps TRBD1 (6 bases). Germline CDR1 KGHDR, CDR2 SFDVKD. This CDR3 has 14 residues. Trimming stripped 3 bases from V and 6 bases from J, with 11 bases between. The CDR3 bases are TGTGCCACCAGTGATCAACAGGGAGCTCAGCCCCAGCATTTT. Translating it yields CATSDQQGAQPQHF.

This clone was seen only a few times. The CDR3 sequence: CASSAGQGLGAFF. The CDR3 coding sequence is TGTGCCAGCAGTGCCGGACAGGGATTAGGCGCTTTCTTT. The chain has TRBV27 and TRBJ1-1; 8 bases fit TRBD1. The CDR3 extends over 13 amino acids. V lost 5 bases, J lost 11 bases, and 10 bases stayed unmatched. The germline CDR1 and CDR2 sequences are MNHEY and SMNVEV (reference sequence).

The CDR3 region is CASGGLWDQETQYF. Written as DNA, the CDR3 is TGTGCCAGCGGGGGACTCTGGGACCAAGAGACCCAGTACTTC. This rearrangement joins TRBV6-5 to TRBJ2-5, with D possibly TRBD2 on 6 matching bases. Trimming shortened V by 8 bases and J by 0 bases, and 13 bases separated the two germline ends. CDR1 is MNHEY, CDR2 SVGAGI, per germline. CDR3 size: 14 residues.

On this clone itself: Other DNA sequences of this sample code for an identical CDR3. This chain links TRBV9 with TRBJ1-2; D gene ambiguous. CDR1 SGDLS and CDR2 YYNGEE come from the germline V gene. V was shortened by 2 bases and J by 4 bases, with 6 bases between the two germline ends. This CDR3 comprises 12 residues. The CDR3 DNA is TGTGCCAGCAGCGTTGGAGGCTATGGCTACACCTTC. As protein: CASSVGGYGYTF.

The chain has TRBV19 and TRBJ1-4, with a possible D match to TRBD1 (5 bases). Deletions cut 6 bases from V and 16 bases from J, with 15 bases between. The CDR3 has 11 amino acids. Germline values: CDR1 LNHDA, CDR2 SQIVND (reference sequence). This chain's CDR3 is CASRRTQDWFF. The CDR3 DNA follows: TGTGCCAGTAGGAGGACACAGGATTGGTTTTTT.

The J gene is TRBJ2-6, the V gene TRBV7-2; 7 positions agree with TRBD1. J gave up 1 base and V 5 bases, and 2 bases lay outside the gene matches. Per germline, CDR1 SGHTA and CDR2 FQGNSA. CDR3 length: 15 residues. CDR3 in DNA: TGTGCCAGCAGCATACAGGGGTCTGGGGCCAACGTCCTGACTTTC. Translating it yields CASSIQGSGANVLTF.

This clone was observed a handful of times. The genes are TRBV19 and TRBJ2-7, with D perhaps TRBD2 (6 bases). The CDR3 consists of 14 residues. The germline V gene has CDR1 LNHDA and CDR2 SQIVND (reference sequence). Trimming stripped 6 bases from V and 2 bases from J, with 14 bases between. The CDR3: CASRTRTTPYEQYF. In DNA form, the CDR3 reads TGTGCCAGTAGAACAAGGACTACTCCCTACGAGCAGTACTTC.

The chain is built from TRBV5-1 and TRBJ2-5; D is undetermined. In germline, CDR1 is SGHRS, CDR2 YFSETQ. The length of the CDR3 is 14 residues. The V and J ends lost 0 bases and 3 bases respectively, with 9 bases between them. CDR3 sequence reads: CASSLAGTEETQYF. The CDR3 bases are TGCGCCAGCAGCTTGGCAGGTACCGAAGAGACCCAGTACTTC.

This clone was observed once. The chain links TRBV6-5 to TRBJ1-1; TRBD1 might be the D (5 bases). Germline V CDR1 and CDR2: MNHEY, SVGAGI. V was trimmed by 6 bases and J by 4 bases, leaving 9 bases between them. The CDR3 spans 12 residues. CDR3 nucleotide sequence: TGTGCCAGCAGCGGGGGGGGCACTGAAGCTTTCTTT. Protein sequence: CASSGGGTEAFF.

The V and J genes are TRBV7-6 and TRBJ1-3; TRBD1 agrees at 8 bases. CDR3 length equals 16 residues. V lost 2 bases, J lost 0 bases, and 3 bases stayed unmatched. Germline assignment: CDR1 SGHVS and CDR2 FNYEAQ. CDR3 region: CASSLLTGGSGNTIYF. As DNA, the CDR3 is TGTGCCAGCAGCTTACTTACAGGGGGCTCTGGAAACACCATATATTTT.

This clone occurred once. Additional DNA sequences in this sample encode the identical CDR3. This sequence joins TRBV3-1 (or the pseudogene TRBV3-2) and TRBJ1-5; 8 bases are shared with TRBD1. Trimming cost V 3 bases and J 6 bases; bases outside gene matches: 7. Germline CDR1 is LGHDT and CDR2 is YNNKEL (reference sequence). The CDR3 sequence is 15 residues long. The CDR3 DNA is TGTGCCAGCAGCCAGCAGGGGGCTGGGGGTCAGCCCCAGCATTTT. Protein: CASSQQGAGGQPQHF.

The CDR3 is CASSPWATTGTASGGDTEAFF. In DNA, the CDR3 is TGCGCCAGCAGCCCTTGGGCGACCACCGGGACAGCCTCCGGCGGGGACACTGAAGCTTTCTTT. The rearrangement links TRBV5-1 to TRBJ1-1; 7 bases align to TRBD1. Germline V gene sequence: CDR1 SGHRS, CDR2 YFSETQ. The V and J ends lost 4 bases and 3 bases, in that order; junction bases with no gene match: 27. The CDR3 is 21 amino acids.

The chain employs TRBV27 and TRBJ2-3; 8 nucleotides line up with TRBD2. The CDR3 totals 12 residues. Germline CDR1 MNHEY, CDR2 SMNVEV (reference sequence). Unmatched junction bases numbered 5, after V lost 4 bases and J lost 11 bases. CDR3 sequence: CASSYRGGRQYF. CDR3 nucleotide sequence: TGTGCCAGCAGTTACCGGGGGGGGAGGCAGTATTTT.

The chain employs TRBV30 and TRBJ1-2; 8 bases agree with TRBD1. This CDR3 spans 14 amino acids. Per germline, CDR1 GTSNPN and CDR2 SVGIG (reference sequence). The J segment lost 2 bases and the V segment lost 0 bases, leaving 2 bases of the junction unmatched. In DNA, the CDR3 is TGTGCCTGGAGTGTAGGACAGGGAAACTATGGCTACACCTTC. This codes for CAWSVGQGNYGYTF.

The chain combines TRBV19 with TRBJ2-5; 7 nucleotides agree with TRBD2. The CDR3 is 15 residues long. The junction had 9 bases not matched to a gene; V was cut back by 3 bases and J by 5 bases. Germline lookup yields CDR1 LNHDA and CDR2 SQIVND (reference sequence). The CDR3 is CASSMALAEAETQYF. For the CDR3, the DNA is TGTGCCAGTAGTATGGCGCTAGCGGAAGCGGAGACCCAGTACTTC.

The chain carries TRBV4-2 and TRBJ2-7, with 10 nucleotides matching TRBD1. The germline V gene encodes CDR1 LGHNA and CDR2 YNFKEQ. With V trimmed by 0 bases and J by 2 bases, 1 base remained unmatched. This CDR3 is built from 15 residues. CDR3 coding DNA: TGTGCCAGCAGCCAAGAGACAGGGGGCGCCTACGAGCAGTACTTC. Its translation is CASSQETGGAYEQYF.

The chain uses TRBV7-8 and TRBJ1-5; maybe TRBD1 (6 bases). V gave up 7 bases and J gave up 2 bases, with 18 bases separating them. This CDR3 is 16 amino acids long. The germline CDR1 and CDR2 sequences are SGHVS and FQNEAQ. The CDR3 DNA follows: TGTGCCAGCATCCTAGGGGGGGGAAATGGCAATCAGCCCCAGCATTTT. This sequence encodes CASILGGGNGNQPQHF.

V usage is TRBV11-2 and J usage is TRBJ1-2; the match to TRBD1 covers 9 bases. With V trimmed by 4 bases and J by 5 bases, 8 bases remained unmatched. Germline CDR1 reads SGHAT; CDR2 reads FQNNGV. This CDR3 contains 15 residues. CDR3 sequence (DNA): TGTGCCAGCAGCTCTGGACAGGGGACCTTTTATGGCTACACCTTC. Translating gives CASSSGQGTFYGYTF.

This clone was counted only a few times. The genes are TRBV9 and TRBJ2-2; 10 bases fit TRBD2. This CDR3 has 16 amino acids. CDR1 and CDR2 from the germline V gene are SGDLS and YYNGEE. With V trimmed by 4 bases and J by 1 base, 4 bases remained unmatched. The CDR3 sequence is CASSPLAGENTGELFF. Here the CDR3 DNA reads TGTGCCAGCAGCCCTCTAGCGGGGGAGAACACCGGGGAGCTGTTTTTT.